Shown below are 30 T cell receptor beta chains from a single sample sequenced in a study of blood T cell repertoires in COVID-19. Produced via immunoSEQ multiplex PCR; TCRdb's table is partial and in-frame only. The sample contains 35,000 to 55,000 clones, about nine tenths of which appear only once. Sequenced input: peripheral blood. Receptor source: a human donor in a cohort sampled during active COVID-19.

This sequence joins TRBV27 and TRBJ1-2; TRBD1 might be the D (5 bases). The V and J ends lost 3 bases and 2 bases respectively, with 13 bases between them. Germline assignment: CDR1 MNHEY and CDR2 SMNVEV (reference sequence). The CDR3 length is 15 residues. The DNA for the CDR3 is TGTGCCAGCAGTTTTAGTTCGGGGGGAAACTATGGCTACACCTTC. Translated, it gives CASSFSSGGNYGYTF.

This clone was detected only once. The rearrangement uses TRBV28 and TRBJ2-7; no definite D call. The CDR3 covers 12 residues. Trimming removed 5 bases from V and 4 bases from J, with 9 bases in between. CDR1 and CDR2 from the germline V gene are MDHEN and SYDVKM. The CDR3 protein is CASSLSSYEQYF. DNA for the CDR3: TGTGCCAGCAGTCTGAGTAGTTACGAGCAGTACTTC. The entire variable domain, with the rest obtained from reference TRBV28 and TRBJ2-7, is as follows: DVKVTQSSRYLVKRTGEKVFLECVQDMDHENMFWYRQDPGLGLRLIYFSYDVKMKEKGDIPEGYSVSREKKERFSLILESASTNQTSMYLCASSLSSYEQYFGPGTRLTVT.

The chain has TRBV7-9 and TRBJ1-6; D is ambiguous. V lost 0 bases to trimming and J lost 8 bases, with 8 bases between them. Germline V CDR1 and CDR2: SEHNR, FQNEAQ (reference sequence). The CDR3 totals 14 residues. CDR3 DNA sequence: TGTGCCAGCAGCTTAGCGTTACAAGATTCACCCCTCCACTTT. It yields the protein CASSLALQDSPLHF. Combining the CDR3 with reference TRBV7-9 and TRBJ1-6 gives the whole variable domain DTGVSQNPRHKITKRGQNVTFRCDPISEHNRLYWYRQTLGQGPEFLTYFQNEAQLEKSRLLSDRFSAERPKGSFSTLEIQRTEQGDSAMYLCASSLALQDSPLHFGNGTRLTVT.

This clone came up a few times. The chain is built from TRBV19 and TRBJ1-5; D unresolved. V lost 4 bases, J lost 11 bases, and 15 bases lay in between. This CDR3 is 13 amino acids long. CDR1 is LNHDA and CDR2 is SQIVND in the germline V gene (reference sequence). Here the CDR3 reads CASSRERKEAQHF. The CDR3 nucleotides are TGTGCCAGTAGTAGAGAACGCAAAGAGGCCCAGCATTTT.

This sequence joins TRBV7-9 and TRBJ2-5, with D possibly matching TRBD2 (6 bases). The V gene's germline CDR1 is SEHNR and CDR2 FQNEAQ (reference sequence). Trimming cost V 0 bases and J 0 bases, with 8 bases left between them. The CDR3 totals 15 residues. The CDR3 loop is CASSLAGTYQETQYF. The CDR3 nucleotides read TGTGCCAGCAGCTTAGCGGGGACTTACCAAGAGACCCAGTACTTC.

The chain employs TRBV29-1 and TRBJ1-3; D is uncertain. Germline V CDR1 and CDR2: SQVTM, ANQGSEA. V was shortened by 6 bases and J by 3 bases, with 6 bases between the two germline ends. This CDR3 spans 11 amino acids. The CDR3 DNA sequence: TGCAGCGTCCGGTTTGGAAACACCATATATTTT. This encodes CSVRFGNTIYF.

V and J are TRBV18 and TRBJ2-1, with TRBD1 identical over 7 bases. Germline trimming cut 3 bases from V and 7 bases from J; bases unmatched to any gene: 6. CDR1 and CDR2 (germline): KGHSH, LQKENI. The CDR3 totals 14 residues. The CDR3 region is CASSPSDRANEQFF. CDR3 in DNA: TGTGCCAGCTCACCCTCCGACAGGGCAAATGAGCAGTTCTTC.

This chain joins TRBV7-2 and TRBJ2-3; 7 bases map to TRBD2. V gave up 7 bases and J gave up 3 bases; unmatched junction bases: 4. There are 13 residues in the CDR3. In germline, CDR1 is SGHTA, CDR2 FQGNSA. CDR3 in DNA: TGTGCCAGCACCCGCGGGGGTACAGATACGCAGTATTTT. Encoded protein: CASTRGGTDTQYF.

CDR3 loop: CASSQDEHQPQHF. The CDR3 DNA reads as TGTGCCAGCAGCCAAGATGAACACCAGCCCCAGCATTTT. V usage is TRBV3-1 (or the pseudogene TRBV3-2) and J usage is TRBJ1-5, with D unclear. Germline CDR1 reads LGHDT; CDR2 reads YNNKEL (reference sequence). Between the trimmed V and J ends, which lost 0 bases and 7 bases, there was a span of 7 bases. This CDR3 contains 13 residues.

The rearrangement uses TRBV5-1 and TRBJ2-1; 10 bases are shared with TRBD2. Germline CDR1 is SGHRS and CDR2 is YFSETQ. J gave up 8 bases and V 3 bases, and 11 bases lay outside the gene matches. The CDR3 extends over 16 amino acids. Written as DNA, the CDR3 is TGCGCCAGCAGCTCCCCAGCGGGGGGGTCTATAGATGAGCAGTTCTTC. This gives the protein CASSSPAGGSIDEQFF.

The chain uses TRBV29-1 and TRBJ2-4, with a weak D call TRBD1 (6 bases). V was pared by 6 bases and J by 10 bases, with 19 bases between. Germline loops: CDR1 SQVTM, CDR2 ANQGSEA. This CDR3 region has 13 residues. CDR3 amino acids: CSVKDSPIRIQYF. The DNA of the CDR3 is TGCAGCGTCAAGGACAGTCCCATCCGAATTCAGTACTTC.

V gene TRBV7-2 combines with J gene TRBJ1-1; D is perhaps TRBD1 (6 bases). This CDR3 has 14 residues. Trimming took 1 base from V and 5 from J, leaving 11 bases between them. Per the germline V gene, CDR1 is SGHTA and CDR2 is FQGNSA. For the CDR3, the DNA is TGTGCCAGCAGCTTAGTATACAGGGATACTGAAGCTTTCTTT. The encoded protein is CASSLVYRDTEAFF.

CDR3 amino acids: CASSPRSAGVAQETQYF. The CDR3 DNA follows: TGCGCCAGCAGCCCAAGATCCGCGGGAGTTGCCCAAGAGACCCAGTACTTC. The chain carries TRBV4-1 and TRBJ2-5, with 7 bases matching TRBD2. V lost 4 bases to trimming and J lost 1 base; unmatched junction nucleotides: 12. This CDR3 region has 17 residues. Looked up from germline, CDR1 is MGHRA and CDR2 is YSYEKL.

The chain carries TRBV7-2 and TRBJ2-1, with 7 nucleotides matching TRBD2. Germline V CDR1 and CDR2: SGHTA, FQGNSA. Germline trimming cut 2 bases from V and 5 bases from J; bases unmatched to any gene: 6. This CDR3 is built from 15 residues. The chain's CDR3 is CASSLSSGLNNEQFF. The CDR3 DNA sequence: TGTGCCAGCAGCTTAAGTAGCGGGCTAAACAATGAGCAGTTCTTC.

The chain employs TRBV9 and TRBJ2-1; TRBD1 is a possible D gene (5 bases). Between the trimmed V and J ends, which lost 0 bases and 12 bases, there was a span of 19 bases. In germline, CDR1 is SGDLS, CDR2 YYNGEE. The CDR3 runs 15 residues. CDR3 residues: CASSVDPGETGGQFF. In DNA form, the CDR3 reads TGTGCCAGCAGCGTAGATCCCGGCGAAACAGGTGGGCAGTTCTTC.

The chain joins TRBV18 to TRBJ1-3; 10 bases are a match to TRBD1. Germline V gene data show CDR1 as KGHSH and CDR2 as LQKENI. The CDR3 is made up of 16 amino acids. Trimming at V came to 3 bases and at J to 0 bases, leaving 2 bases not matched to a gene. DNA for the CDR3: TGTGCCAGCTCACCCGGGACAGGGGACTCTGGAAACACCATATATTTT. Residues: CASSPGTGDSGNTIYF.

The chain combines TRBV2 with TRBJ2-7, with 7 bases lining up with TRBD1. The CDR3 spans 16 residues. CDR1 SNHLY and CDR2 FYNNEI come from the germline V gene. J was trimmed by 0 bases and V by 0 bases; bases with no gene match: 5. CDR3 region: CASSEAHAGGSYEQYF. Here the CDR3 DNA reads TGTGCCAGCAGTGAAGCGCATGCAGGGGGCTCCTACGAGCAGTACTTC.

The chain is built from TRBV7-2 and TRBJ1-3; TRBD1 might be the D (6 bases). Germline CDR1 SGHTA, CDR2 FQGNSA. The CDR3 totals 15 residues. The V end was cut by 5 bases, the J end by 0 bases, with 11 bases between. CDR3 DNA sequence: TGTGCCAGCAGCCCTGACAGGTTCTCTGGAAACACCATATATTTT. Protein sequence: CASSPDRFSGNTIYF.

This clone came up once. This chain connects TRBV11-2 to TRBJ2-7; the match to TRBD2 covers 8 bases. Germline trimming cut 5 bases from V and 2 bases from J; bases unmatched to any gene: 8. This CDR3 contains 15 residues. CDR1 is SGHAT, CDR2 FQNNGV, per germline. CDR3 sequence reads: CASSVLAVNTYEQYF. The CDR3 bases are TGTGCCAGCAGCGTACTAGCGGTAAACACCTACGAGCAGTACTTC.

The J gene is TRBJ1-6, the V gene TRBV24-1; D is uncertain. The germline CDR1 and CDR2 sequences are KGHDR and SFDVKD. The CDR3 is 12 amino acids. The V gene lost 5 bases and the J gene lost 14 bases, with 12 bases spanning the gap. The CDR3 coding sequence is TGTGCCACCAGTGGCCCGGTCGCGACCCTCCACTTT. Protein product: CATSGPVATLHF.

This sequence joins TRBV4-3 and TRBJ2-5, with 13 bases that match TRBD2. Per the germline V gene, CDR1 is LGHNA and CDR2 is YSLEER. Trimming removed 3 bases from V and 4 bases from J; junction bases left unmatched: 5. The CDR3 extends over 16 amino acids. The CDR3 region has the DNA TGCGCCAGCAGCCATGGGACTAGCGGGGTAGTAGAGACCCAGTACTTC. Translated, it gives CASSHGTSGVVETQYF.

This sequence joins TRBV4-1 and TRBJ1-2; D uncertain. CDR3 length: 16 amino acids. The germline CDR1 and CDR2 sequences are MGHRA and YSYEKL. Trimming took off 0 bases at V and 1 base at J, with 12 bases between the two ends. The CDR3 coding sequence is TGCGCCAGCAGCCAAGATTTCATTTCAGTTAACTATGGCTACACCTTC. It encodes CASSQDFISVNYGYTF.

The rearrangement joins TRBV5-4 to TRBJ2-7, with 7 bases identical to TRBD1. Germline CDR1 SGHNT, CDR2 YYREEE (reference sequence). With 4 bases clipped from V and 6 bases from J, the junction kept 4 bases outside the gene matches. The CDR3 loop spans 12 amino acids. The CDR3: CASSVDRAEQYF. The CDR3 DNA reads as TGTGCCAGCAGCGTTGACAGGGCCGAGCAGTACTTC.

The J gene is TRBJ1-1, the V gene TRBV14; weak D call: TRBD1 (5 bases). CDR1 is SGHDN and CDR2 is FVKESK in the germline V gene. The V gene lost 1 base and the J gene lost 7 bases, with 40 bases spanning the gap. The CDR3 is made up of 23 amino acids. In DNA, the CDR3 is TGTGCCAGCAGCCAAGGTGAGGAGATAGGGTTTGGATGGGAGGGGCGAGGGGACGGTGAAGCTTTCTTT. Translation: CASSQGEEIGFGWEGRGDGEAFF. Variable domain in full (rest from reference TRBV14 and TRBJ1-1): EAGVTQFPSHSVIEKGQTVTLRCDPISGHDNLYWYRRVMGKEIKFLLHFVKESKQDESGMPNNRFLAERTGGTYSTLKVQPAELEDSGVYFCASSQGEEIGFGWEGRGDGEAFFGQGTRLTVV.

This chain links TRBV18 with TRBJ2-2; 7 positions agree with TRBD1. Trimming removed 2 bases from V and 4 bases from J; junction bases left unmatched: 7. Germline V CDR1 and CDR2: KGHSH, LQKENI. The CDR3 extends over 16 amino acids. DNA for the CDR3: TGTGCCAGCTCACCAAGCCCGACAGGGCGCACCGGGGAGCTGTTTTTT. This gives the protein CASSPSPTGRTGELFF.

The chain recombines TRBV30 with TRBJ2-3; the match to TRBD2 covers 10 bases. CDR1 GTSNPN and CDR2 SVGIG come from the germline V gene (reference sequence). Trimming took 4 bases from V and 1 from J; bases not matched to a gene: 8. This CDR3 has 16 residues. The CDR3 reads CAWTSGRAGGTDTQYF. The CDR3 nucleotides are TGTGCCTGGACCAGCGGGAGGGCCGGAGGCACAGATACGCAGTATTTT.

V and J are TRBV25-1 and TRBJ2-1, with 8 positions matching TRBD2. Germline V CDR1 and CDR2: MGHDK, SYGVNS. Trimming removed 5 bases from V and 2 bases from J; junction bases left unmatched: 8. This CDR3 comprises 16 residues. The CDR3 DNA reads as TGTGCCAGCAGTCTCCTGGCGGGAGGCCCCTACAATGAGCAGTTCTTC. Translated: CASSLLAGGPYNEQFF.

The rearrangement links TRBV6-1 to TRBJ1-1; D perhaps matches TRBD1 (5 bases). Trimming removed 3 bases at V and 1 base at J, with 12 bases between. CDR3 length: 15 residues. Germline CDR1 MNHNS, CDR2 SASEGT. CDR3 protein: CASSDGGVGNTEAFF. DNA for the CDR3: TGTGCCAGCAGTGACGGGGGAGTGGGGAACACTGAAGCTTTCTTT.

The chain links TRBV5-1 to TRBJ2-7; TRBD1 matches at 9 bases. The CDR3 runs 18 residues. The germline gives CDR1 SGHRS, CDR2 YFSETQ. The junction had 20 bases not matched to a gene; V was cut back by 7 bases and J by 3 bases. This chain's CDR3 is CASEGTGYTKTINYEQYF. CDR3 DNA sequence: TGCGCCAGCGAGGGGACAGGGTACACCAAAACTATAAACTACGAGCAGTACTTC.

This clone appeared a few times. This chain connects TRBV27 to TRBJ1-5, with TRBD1 as a possible D gene (6 bases). The CDR3 has 15 amino acids. V dropped 6 bases and J dropped 6 bases, with 18 bases sitting between them. Germline V CDR1 and CDR2: MNHEY, SMNVEV (reference sequence). CDR3 amino acids: CASRLIGGDRQPQHF. The CDR3 DNA reads TGTGCCAGCAGACTAATAGGGGGGGATCGTCAGCCCCAGCATTTT.